The 4 T cell receptor beta chains below come from one sample, sequenced in a study of response to subunit inactivated influenza vaccine. TCRdb independently ran MiXCR on the RT-PCR reads; one entry per CDR3 protein. The sample carries almost 250,000 distinct CDR3 sequences, more than 10% recorded once. The sequences come from non-naive T cells sorted from PBMCs, collected around 14 days before vaccination. These receptors all come from a man between 50 and 59 years old who received an inactivated influenza vaccine.

In regard to this clonotype: A read error may be the cause here, since a much bigger clone is one base away. The rearrangement links TRBV3-1 to TRBJ1-5; no clear D. CDR1 is LGHDT and CDR2 is YNNKEL in the germline V gene (reference sequence). CDR3 length equals 15 residues. This CDR3 reads CTSSQSVRSGGSQHF. CDR3 DNA sequence: TGTACCAGCAGCCAAAGTGTCAGGTCCGGTGGGTCCCAGCATTTT.

This clonotype was recorded a few times. The rearrangement joins TRBV12-3 or TRBV12-4 to TRBJ2-7; possible D gene TRBD2, 6 bases. V lost 0 bases and J lost 6, with 12 bases in between. This CDR3 is 14 amino acids long. CDR3 region: CASSLAGLQSEQYF. The CDR3 region has the DNA TGTGCCAGCAGTTTAGCGGGACTCCAGTCCGAGCAGTACTTC.

This clonotype was recorded a few times. The chain employs TRBV20-1 and TRBJ2-7; no clear D gene. CDR3 size: 12 residues. Trimming shortened V by 0 bases and J by 6 bases, and 9 bases separated the two germline ends. Germline values: CDR1 DFQATT, CDR2 SNEGSKA (reference sequence). CDR3 sequence (DNA): TGCAGTGCTAGAGACAATTTGAGCGAGCAGTACTTC. Protein: CSARDNLSEQYF.

This chain links TRBV5-1 with TRBJ2-1; 9 nucleotides agree with TRBD2. The trim removed 0 bases at V and 5 bases at J, leaving 0 bases unmatched. The CDR3 is 14 residues long. From germline, CDR1 is SGHRS and CDR2 YFSETQ. CDR3 DNA sequence: TGCGCCAGCAGCTTGGGCGGGAGGGACAATGAGCAGTTCTTC. Translating gives CASSLGGRDNEQFF.